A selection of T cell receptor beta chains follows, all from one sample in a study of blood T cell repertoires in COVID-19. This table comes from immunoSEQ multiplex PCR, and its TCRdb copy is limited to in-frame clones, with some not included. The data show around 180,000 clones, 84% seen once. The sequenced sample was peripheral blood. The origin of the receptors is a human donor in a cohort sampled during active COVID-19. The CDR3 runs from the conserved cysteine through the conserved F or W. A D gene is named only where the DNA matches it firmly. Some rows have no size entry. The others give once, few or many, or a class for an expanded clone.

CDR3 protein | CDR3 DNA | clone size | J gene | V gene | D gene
CASSPPFAGGHEQYF | TGTGCCAGCAGCCCTCCCTTCGCGGGGGGCCACGAGCAGTACTTC | once | TRBJ2-7 | TRBV9 | TRBD2
CASSRGPRETQYF | TGTGCCAGCAGCCGGGGGCCTAGGGAGACCCAGTACTTC | . | TRBJ2-5 | TRBV14 | .
CASSVGDWRGQPQHF | TGCGCCAGCAGTGTCGGGGATTGGAGGGGTCAGCCCCAGCATTTT | . | TRBJ1-5 | TRBV10-2 | .
CASSSTGGIGDTEAFF | TGTGCCAGCAGCTCAACAGGGGGGATCGGGGACACTGAAGCTTTCTTT | . | TRBJ1-1 | TRBV7-9 | TRBD1
CASSLLGTTGTYEQYF | TGTGCCAGCAGCTTACTTGGGACAACCGGGACCTACGAGCAGTACTTC | . | TRBJ2-7 | TRBV11-2 | .
CASSYRGTYEQYF | TGTGCCAGCAGTTACCGGGGAACTTACGAGCAGTACTTC | . | TRBJ2-7 | TRBV6-5 | .
CASSEGQGRNQPQHF | TGCGCCAGCAGCGAGGGACAGGGGAGGAATCAGCCCCAGCATTTT | . | TRBJ1-5 | TRBV5-1 | TRBD1
CASSDGGVAEAFF | TGCGCCAGCAGTGATGGGGGCGTGGCTGAAGCTTTCTTT | once | TRBJ1-1 | TRBV10-2 | .
CASSEILGYNEKLFF | TGTGCCAGCAGTGAAATACTAGGGTATAATGAAAAACTGTTTTTT | once | TRBJ1-4 | TRBV6-1 | .
CASSSGTENTEAFF | TGTGCCAGCAGCTCCGGGACAGAGAACACTGAAGCTTTCTTT | . | TRBJ1-1 | TRBV3-1/TRBV3-2 | TRBD1
CASSNRDRKEYGYTF | TGTGCCAGTAGTAACCGGGACAGGAAAGAATATGGCTACACCTTC | few | TRBJ1-2 | TRBV19 | TRBD1
CASSLGTGGHGELFF | TGTGCCAGCAGTCTGGGGACAGGGGGACACGGGGAGCTGTTTTTT | . | TRBJ2-2 | TRBV27 | TRBD1
CSAGTLKAFF | TGCAGTGCGGGGACTCTCAAAGCTTTCTTT | . | TRBJ1-1 | TRBV20-1 | .
CASSDLGTNLGYEQYF | TGTGCCAGCAGTGATCTGGGGACAAACCTTGGCTACGAGCAGTACTTC | few | TRBJ2-7 | TRBV25-1 | .
CSALRSYGYTF | TGCAGTGCCTTGAGGTCGTATGGCTACACCTTC | few | TRBJ1-2 | TRBV20-1 | .
CASSRTSGGNNEQFF | TGCGCCAGCAGCCGGACTAGCGGGGGGAACAATGAGCAGTTCTTC | once | TRBJ2-1 | TRBV5-1 | TRBD2
CASSFTGGDSRASYACEQYF | . | . | TRBJ2-7 | TRBV21-1 | .
CASTQDTLNTEAFF | TGTGCCAGCACCCAGGACACTTTGAACACTGAAGCTTTCTTT | . | TRBJ1-1 | TRBV3-1/TRBV3-2 | .
CATFNSRSEQYF | TGTGCCACTTTCAACTCTCGAAGCGAGCAGTACTTC | . | TRBJ2-7 | TRBV10-3 | .
CASSHSGQNIYEQYF | TGTGCCAGCAGCCATTCGGGACAGAATATTTACGAGCAGTACTTC | . | TRBJ2-7 | TRBV3-1/TRBV3-2 | TRBD1
CASKELGQTNQPQHF | TGTGCCAGCAAAGAATTGGGACAGACCAATCAGCCCCAGCATTTT | . | TRBJ1-5 | TRBV28 | TRBD1
CASSFGEAAEAFF | TGTGCCAGCAGCTTCGGGGAGGCGGCTGAAGCTTTCTTT | . | TRBJ1-1 | TRBV7-2 | .
CASSLGDRDSGYTF | TGCGCCAGCAGCTTGGGGGACAGGGACTCTGGCTACACCTTC | . | TRBJ1-2 | TRBV5-1 | TRBD1
CASSLFQEKLFF | TGTGCCAGCAGCTTGTTCCAAGAGAAACTGTTTTTT | . | TRBJ1-4 | TRBV5-4 | .
CAISAGQGVQPQHF | TGTGCCATCAGTGCGGGACAGGGGGTTCAGCCCCAGCATTTT | . | TRBJ1-5 | TRBV10-3 | TRBD1
CASSLEEEETQYF | TGTGCCAGCAGCTTAGAGGAGGAAGAGACCCAGTACTTC | . | TRBJ2-5 | TRBV7-9 | .
CASSTEEHPYEQYF | TGTGCCAGCAGCACAGAAGAACACCCCTACGAGCAGTACTTC | . | TRBJ2-7 | TRBV6-5 | .
CASVTGYSYGYTF | TGTGCCAGCGTGACAGGTTATTCATATGGCTACACCTTC | once | TRBJ1-2 | TRBV6-6 | .
CASSPGGLYEQYF | TGTGCCAGCTCACCGGGAGGGCTATACGAGCAGTACTTC | . | TRBJ2-7 | TRBV18 | TRBD2
CATSGAKGQDSGNTIYF | TGTGCCACCAGTGGGGCAAAAGGACAAGACTCTGGAAACACCATATATTTT | . | TRBJ1-3 | TRBV24-1 | .
CASSVGFLGGTDTQYF | TGTGCCAGCAGCGTAGGTTTCTTGGGGGGAACAGATACGCAGTATTTT | . | TRBJ2-3 | TRBV9 | .
CASSFRGGSYNEQFF | TGTGCCAGCAGCTTCCGGGGGGGTTCCTACAATGAGCAGTTCTTC | . | TRBJ2-1 | TRBV5-4 | TRBD2
CASSGRKGGDNEKLFF | TGTGCCAGCAGCGGCCGTAAGGGAGGAGATAATGAAAAACTGTTTTTT | . | TRBJ1-4 | TRBV7-8 | .
CATSAGGQSYEQYF | TGTGCCACCTCGGCAGGGGGACAGTCCTACGAGCAGTACTTC | . | TRBJ2-7 | TRBV19 | TRBD1
CASSVGPGTGNTDTQYF | TGTGCCAGCAGCGTAGGACCCGGGACAGGGAACACAGATACGCAGTATTTT | . | TRBJ2-3 | TRBV9 | TRBD1
CASSMGLGHNNSPLHF | TGTGCCAGTAGTATGGGGTTAGGACATAATAATTCACCCCTCCACTTT | . | TRBJ1-6 | TRBV19 | .
CASSTSGSTDTQYF | TGTGCCAGCAGTACTAGCGGCAGCACAGATACGCAGTATTTT | . | TRBJ2-3 | TRBV2 | TRBD2
CASSSYGQGRYEQYF | TGTGCCAGCAGCTCCTACGGACAGGGGAGGTACGAGCAGTACTTC | . | TRBJ2-7 | TRBV5-8 | TRBD1
CASSIGTSGGAAYEQYF | TGTGCCAGCAGCATCGGGACTAGCGGGGGGGCCGCCTACGAGCAGTACTTC | . | TRBJ2-7 | TRBV3-1/TRBV3-2 | TRBD2
CASSLDLAGPQETQYF | TGCGCCAGCAGCTTGGATCTAGCGGGGCCACAAGAGACCCAGTACTTC | . | TRBJ2-5 | TRBV5-1 | TRBD2
CATSRPSSGGARYNEQFF | TGTGCCACCAGCAGACCCTCTAGCGGGGGGGCCCGATACAATGAGCAGTTCTTC | . | TRBJ2-1 | TRBV15 | TRBD2
CASSLETGASYEQYF | TGCGCCAGCAGCTTGGAGACAGGGGCCTCCTACGAGCAGTACTTC | once | TRBJ2-7 | TRBV5-1 | TRBD1
CASSIGTAYEQYF | TGTGCCAGTAGTATCGGGACTGCCTACGAGCAGTACTTC | few | TRBJ2-7 | TRBV19 | .
CASSKAGGSYEQYF | TGTGCCAGTAGTAAGGCAGGGGGCTCCTACGAGCAGTACTTC | . | TRBJ2-7 | TRBV19 | TRBD1
CSVGQGGGTDTQYF | TGCAGCGTGGGACAGGGAGGAGGCACAGATACGCAGTATTTT | . | TRBJ2-3 | TRBV29-1 | TRBD1
CASSYSGQGLSPLHF | TGTGCCAGCAGTTACTCGGGGCAGGGACTGTCACCCCTCCACTTT | . | TRBJ1-6 | TRBV6-5 | .
CAISGNTGNTEAFF | TGTGCCATCAGTGGTAATACAGGGAACACTGAAGCTTTCTTT | . | TRBJ1-1 | TRBV10-3 | .
CASSPGTSRGEQFF | TGTGCCAGCAGCCCGGGGACTAGCCGTGGTGAGCAGTTCTTC | once | TRBJ2-1 | TRBV11-3 | TRBD2
CASGSAGNTEAFF | TGTGCCAGCGGTAGCGCGGGGAACACTGAAGCTTTCTTT | . | TRBJ1-1 | TRBV2 | .
CASSIGTGGGYTF | TGTGCCAGCAGCATCGGGACAGGGGGGGGCTACACCTTC | . | TRBJ1-2 | TRBV11-2 | TRBD1